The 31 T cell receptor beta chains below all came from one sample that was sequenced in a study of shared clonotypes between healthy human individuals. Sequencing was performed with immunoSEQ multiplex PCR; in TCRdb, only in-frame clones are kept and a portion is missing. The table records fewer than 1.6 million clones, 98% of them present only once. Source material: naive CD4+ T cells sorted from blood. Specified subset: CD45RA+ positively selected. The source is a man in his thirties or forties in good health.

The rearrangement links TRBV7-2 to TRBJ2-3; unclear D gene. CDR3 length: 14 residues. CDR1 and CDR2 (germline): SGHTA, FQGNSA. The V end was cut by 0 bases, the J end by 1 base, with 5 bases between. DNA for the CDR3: TGTGCCAGCAGCTTAGCCCCAGGCACAGATACGCAGTATTTT. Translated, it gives CASSLAPGTDTQYF.

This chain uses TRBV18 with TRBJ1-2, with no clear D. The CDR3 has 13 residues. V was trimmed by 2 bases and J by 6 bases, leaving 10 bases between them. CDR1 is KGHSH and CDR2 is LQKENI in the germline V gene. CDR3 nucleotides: TGTGCCAGCTCACCAATTTCGACGGATGGCTACACCTTC. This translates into CASSPISTDGYTF.

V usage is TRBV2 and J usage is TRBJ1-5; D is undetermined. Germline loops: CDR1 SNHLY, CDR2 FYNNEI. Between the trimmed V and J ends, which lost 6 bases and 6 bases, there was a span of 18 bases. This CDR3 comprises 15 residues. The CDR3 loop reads CASSGDPVRRQPQHF. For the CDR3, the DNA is TGTGCCAGCAGCGGTGACCCTGTTCGGCGTCAGCCCCAGCATTTT.

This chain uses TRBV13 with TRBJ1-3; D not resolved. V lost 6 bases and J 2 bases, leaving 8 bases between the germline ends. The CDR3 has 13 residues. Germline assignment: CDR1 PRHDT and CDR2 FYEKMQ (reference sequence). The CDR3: CASSARTGNTIYF. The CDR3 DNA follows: TGTGCCAGCAGTGCGAGAACTGGAAACACCATATATTTT.

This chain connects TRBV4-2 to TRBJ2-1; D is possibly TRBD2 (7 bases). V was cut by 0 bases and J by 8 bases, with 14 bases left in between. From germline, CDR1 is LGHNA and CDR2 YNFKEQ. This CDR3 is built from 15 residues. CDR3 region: CASSQEGRGGYEQFF. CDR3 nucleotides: TGTGCCAGCAGCCAAGAGGGAAGGGGGGGCTATGAGCAGTTCTTC.

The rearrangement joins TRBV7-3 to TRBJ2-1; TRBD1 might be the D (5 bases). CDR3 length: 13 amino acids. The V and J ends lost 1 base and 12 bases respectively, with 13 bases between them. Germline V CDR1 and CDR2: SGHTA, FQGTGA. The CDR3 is CASSLNARAVQFF. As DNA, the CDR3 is TGTGCCAGCAGCTTAAATGCCAGGGCAGTGCAGTTCTTC.

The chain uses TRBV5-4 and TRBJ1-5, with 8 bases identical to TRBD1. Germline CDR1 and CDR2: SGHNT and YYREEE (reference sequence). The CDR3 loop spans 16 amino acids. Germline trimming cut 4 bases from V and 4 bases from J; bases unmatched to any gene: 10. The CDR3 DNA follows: TGTGCCAGCAGCCTTGGTGGCAGGGGGCCGAATCAGCCCCAGCATTTT. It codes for CASSLGGRGPNQPQHF. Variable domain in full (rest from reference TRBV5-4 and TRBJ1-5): ETGVTQSPTHLIKTRGQQVTLRCSSQSGHNTVSWYQQALGQGPQFIFQYYREEENGRGNFPPRFSGLQFPNYSSELNVNALELDDSALYLCASSLGGRGPNQPQHFGDGTRLSIL.

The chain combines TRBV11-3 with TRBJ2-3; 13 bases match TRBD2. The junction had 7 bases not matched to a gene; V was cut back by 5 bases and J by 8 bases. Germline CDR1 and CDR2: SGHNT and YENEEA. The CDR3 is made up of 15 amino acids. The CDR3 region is CASSRGTSGAGTQYF. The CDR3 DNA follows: TGTGCCAGCAGCAGGGGGACTAGCGGGGCGGGTACGCAGTATTTT. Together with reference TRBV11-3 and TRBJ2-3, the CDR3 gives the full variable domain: EAGVVQSPRYKIIEKKQPVAFWCNPISGHNTLYWYLQNLGQGPELLIRYENEEAVDDSQLPKDRFSAERLKGVDSTLKIQPAELGDSAVYLCASSRGTSGAGTQYFGPGTRLTVL.

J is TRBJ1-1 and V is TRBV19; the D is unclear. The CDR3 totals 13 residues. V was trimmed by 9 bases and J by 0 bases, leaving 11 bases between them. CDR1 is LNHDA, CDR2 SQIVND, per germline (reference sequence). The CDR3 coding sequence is TGTGCCAGCATAAGAGCGATGAACACTGAAGCTTTCTTT. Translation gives CASIRAMNTEAFF.

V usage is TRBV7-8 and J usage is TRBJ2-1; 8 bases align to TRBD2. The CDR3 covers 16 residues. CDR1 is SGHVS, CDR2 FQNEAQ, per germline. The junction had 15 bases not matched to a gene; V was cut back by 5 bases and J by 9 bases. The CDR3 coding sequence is TGTGCCAGCAGCAAATCTCCGGGAACTAGCGGTAGTGAGCAGTTCTTC. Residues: CASSKSPGTSGSEQFF.

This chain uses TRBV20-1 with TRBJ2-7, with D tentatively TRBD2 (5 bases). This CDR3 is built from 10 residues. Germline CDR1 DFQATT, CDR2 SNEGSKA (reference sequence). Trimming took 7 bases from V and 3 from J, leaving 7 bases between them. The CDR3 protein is CSVSDYEQYF. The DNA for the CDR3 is TGCAGTGTTAGCGACTACGAGCAGTACTTC.

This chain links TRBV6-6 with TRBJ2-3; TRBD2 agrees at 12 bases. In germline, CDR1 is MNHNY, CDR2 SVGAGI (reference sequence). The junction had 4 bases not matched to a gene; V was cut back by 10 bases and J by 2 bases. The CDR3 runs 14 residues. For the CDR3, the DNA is TGTGCCACCCGACTAGCGGGAGACACAGATACGCAGTATTTT. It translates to CATRLAGDTDTQYF.

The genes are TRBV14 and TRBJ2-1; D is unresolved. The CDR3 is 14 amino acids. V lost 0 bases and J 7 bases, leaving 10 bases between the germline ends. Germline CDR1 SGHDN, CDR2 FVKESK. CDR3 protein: CASSQDLRANEQFF. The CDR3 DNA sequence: TGTGCCAGCAGCCAAGATTTAAGGGCGAATGAGCAGTTCTTC.

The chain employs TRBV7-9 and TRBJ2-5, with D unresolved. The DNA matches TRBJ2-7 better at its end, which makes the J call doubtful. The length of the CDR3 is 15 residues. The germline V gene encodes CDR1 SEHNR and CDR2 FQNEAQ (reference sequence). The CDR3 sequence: CASSPLGTRVYEQYF. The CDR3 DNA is TGTGCCAGCAGCCCCCTGGGAACCCGGGTCTACGAGCAGTACTTC.

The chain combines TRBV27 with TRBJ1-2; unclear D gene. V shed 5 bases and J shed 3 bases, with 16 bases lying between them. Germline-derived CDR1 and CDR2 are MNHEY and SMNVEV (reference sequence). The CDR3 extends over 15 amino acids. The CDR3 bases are TGTGCCAGCAGTGGCCGATTGGGGAGCGACTATGGCTACACCTTC. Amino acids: CASSGRLGSDYGYTF.

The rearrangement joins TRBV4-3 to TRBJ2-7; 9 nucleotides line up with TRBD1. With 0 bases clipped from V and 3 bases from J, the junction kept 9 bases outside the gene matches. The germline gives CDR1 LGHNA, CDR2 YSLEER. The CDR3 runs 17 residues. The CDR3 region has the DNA TGCGCCAGCAGCCAAGATTGGAGGGACAGGGTAGGCTACGAGCAGTACTTC. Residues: CASSQDWRDRVGYEQYF.

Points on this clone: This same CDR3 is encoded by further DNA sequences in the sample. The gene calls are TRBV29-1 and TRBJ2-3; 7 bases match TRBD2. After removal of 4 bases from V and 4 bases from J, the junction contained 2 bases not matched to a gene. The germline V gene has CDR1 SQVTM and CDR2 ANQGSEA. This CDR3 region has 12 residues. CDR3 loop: CSVVGGADTQYF. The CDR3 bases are TGCAGCGTTGTGGGAGGGGCAGATACGCAGTATTTT.

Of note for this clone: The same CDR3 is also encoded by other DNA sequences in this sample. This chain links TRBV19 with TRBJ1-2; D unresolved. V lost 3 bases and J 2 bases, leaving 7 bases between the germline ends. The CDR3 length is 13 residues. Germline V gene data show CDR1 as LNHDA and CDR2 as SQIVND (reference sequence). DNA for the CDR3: TGTGCCAGTAGTATTCTTCGGAACTATGGCTACACCTTC. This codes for CASSILRNYGYTF. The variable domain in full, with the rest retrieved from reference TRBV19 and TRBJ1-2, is DGGITQSPKYLFRKEGQNVTLSCEQNLNHDAMYWYRQDPGQGLRLIYYSQIVNDFQKGDIAEGYSVSREKKESFPLTVTSAQKNPTAFYLCASSILRNYGYTFGSGTRLTVV.

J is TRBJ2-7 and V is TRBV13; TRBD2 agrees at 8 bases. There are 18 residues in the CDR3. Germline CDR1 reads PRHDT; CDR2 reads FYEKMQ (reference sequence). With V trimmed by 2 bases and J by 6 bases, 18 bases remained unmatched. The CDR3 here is CASSLSPGGVGVSGEQYF. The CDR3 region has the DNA TGTGCCAGCAGCTTATCTCCGGGAGGGGTAGGGGTTTCCGGCGAGCAGTACTTC.

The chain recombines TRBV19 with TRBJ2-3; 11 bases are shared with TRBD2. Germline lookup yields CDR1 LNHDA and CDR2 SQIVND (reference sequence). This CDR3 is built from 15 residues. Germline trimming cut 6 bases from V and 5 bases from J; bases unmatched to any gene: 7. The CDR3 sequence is CASRGSLAGGDTQYF. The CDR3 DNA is TGTGCCAGTAGAGGTAGTCTAGCGGGAGGAGATACGCAGTATTTT. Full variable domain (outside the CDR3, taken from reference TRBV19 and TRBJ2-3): DGGITQSPKYLFRKEGQNVTLSCEQNLNHDAMYWYRQDPGQGLRLIYYSQIVNDFQKGDIAEGYSVSREKKESFPLTVTSAQKNPTAFYLCASRGSLAGGDTQYFGPGTRLTVL.

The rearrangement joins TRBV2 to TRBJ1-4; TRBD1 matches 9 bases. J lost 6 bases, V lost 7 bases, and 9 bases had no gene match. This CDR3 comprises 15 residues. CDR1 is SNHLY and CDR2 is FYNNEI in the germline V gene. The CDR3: CASTKGGQGHEKLFF. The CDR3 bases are TGTGCCAGCACCAAGGGGGGACAGGGACATGAAAAACTGTTTTTT.

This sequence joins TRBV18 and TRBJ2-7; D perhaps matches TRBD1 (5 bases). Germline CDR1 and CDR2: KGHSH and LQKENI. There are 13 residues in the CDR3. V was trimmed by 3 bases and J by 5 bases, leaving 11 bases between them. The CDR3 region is CASSPQGFNEQYF. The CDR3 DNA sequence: TGTGCCAGCTCACCGCAGGGTTTCAACGAGCAGTACTTC.

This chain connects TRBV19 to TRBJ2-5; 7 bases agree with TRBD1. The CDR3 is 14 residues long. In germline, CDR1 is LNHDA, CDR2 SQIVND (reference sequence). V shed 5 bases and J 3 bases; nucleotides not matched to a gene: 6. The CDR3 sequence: CASSFQDRKETQYF. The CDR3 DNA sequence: TGTGCCAGTAGTTTCCAGGACAGGAAAGAGACCCAGTACTTC.

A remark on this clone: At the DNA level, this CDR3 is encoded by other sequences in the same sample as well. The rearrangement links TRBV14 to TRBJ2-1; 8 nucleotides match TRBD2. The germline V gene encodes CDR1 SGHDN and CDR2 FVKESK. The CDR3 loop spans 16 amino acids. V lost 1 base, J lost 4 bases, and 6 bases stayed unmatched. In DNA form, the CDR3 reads TGTGCCAGCAGCCAAGTAGGCCTAGCGGGTTACAATGAGCAGTTCTTC. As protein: CASSQVGLAGYNEQFF.

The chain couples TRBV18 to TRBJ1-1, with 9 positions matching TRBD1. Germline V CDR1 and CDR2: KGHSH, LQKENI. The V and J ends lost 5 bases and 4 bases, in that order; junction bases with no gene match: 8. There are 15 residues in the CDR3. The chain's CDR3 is CASSLQQGAGTEAFF. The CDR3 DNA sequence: TGTGCCAGCTCATTACAACAGGGGGCCGGCACTGAAGCTTTCTTT.

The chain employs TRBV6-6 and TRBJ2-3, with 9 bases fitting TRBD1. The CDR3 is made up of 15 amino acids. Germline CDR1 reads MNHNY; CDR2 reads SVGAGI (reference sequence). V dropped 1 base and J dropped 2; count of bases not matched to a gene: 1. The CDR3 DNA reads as TGTGCCAGCAGTTACTGGGACAGGGCCACAGATACGCAGTATTTT. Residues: CASSYWDRATDTQYF.

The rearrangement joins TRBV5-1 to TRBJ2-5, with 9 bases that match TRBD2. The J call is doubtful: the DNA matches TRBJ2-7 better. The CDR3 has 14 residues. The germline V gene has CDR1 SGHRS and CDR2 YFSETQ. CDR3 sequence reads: CASSLSGGLYEQYF. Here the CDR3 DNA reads TGCGCCAGCAGCCTTAGCGGGGGCCTTTACGAGCAGTACTTC.

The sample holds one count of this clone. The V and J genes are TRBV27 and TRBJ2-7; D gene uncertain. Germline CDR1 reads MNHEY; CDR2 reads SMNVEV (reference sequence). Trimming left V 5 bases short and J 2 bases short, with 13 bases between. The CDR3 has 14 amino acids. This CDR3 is CASSLLSKTYEQYF. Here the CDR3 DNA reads TGTGCCAGCAGTCTCCTGTCGAAGACCTACGAGCAGTACTTC.

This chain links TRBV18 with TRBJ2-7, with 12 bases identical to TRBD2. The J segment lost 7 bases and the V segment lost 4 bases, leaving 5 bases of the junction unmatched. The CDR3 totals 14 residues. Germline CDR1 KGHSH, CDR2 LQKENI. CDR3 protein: CASSLNGLAGEQYF. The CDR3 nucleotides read TGTGCCAGCTCACTAAACGGACTAGCGGGAGAGCAGTACTTC.

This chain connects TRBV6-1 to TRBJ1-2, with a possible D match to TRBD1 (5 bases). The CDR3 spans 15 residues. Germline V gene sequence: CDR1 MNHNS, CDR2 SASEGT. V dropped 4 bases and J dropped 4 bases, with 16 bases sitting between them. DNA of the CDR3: TGTGCCAGCAGTGCCGGGACCGTACTCGGCTATGGCTACACCTTC. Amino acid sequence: CASSAGTVLGYGYTF.

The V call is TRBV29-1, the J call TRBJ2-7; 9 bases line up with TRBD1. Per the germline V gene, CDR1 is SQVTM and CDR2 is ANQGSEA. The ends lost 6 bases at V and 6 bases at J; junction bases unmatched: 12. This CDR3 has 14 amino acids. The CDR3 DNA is TGCAGCGTAGAATCCGGGACAGGGCTAGGCGAGCAGTACTTC. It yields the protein CSVESGTGLGEQYF.